Reported below is one T cell receptor beta chain. The antigen remains unidentified. This sample was taken from a study of cytomegalovirus exposure and HLA in healthy donors. Regarding the study as a whole: The majority of CMV-associated TCR beta chains were reported as apparently HLA-restricted in a later analysis. TCR beta V segments were, for the most part, productive about 87% or about 30% of the time in an earlier analysis. The investigators catalogued 164 TCR beta chains as cytomegalovirus-associated.

The study ran its PCR with 60 Vbeta and 13 Jbeta primers. Only in-frame clones appear in the TCRdb table, and some are missing; sequencing was by immunoSEQ multiplex PCR. Recorded here are around 97,000 clones; the top ten clones represent around 3.5%. V was pared by 8 bases and J by 1 base, with 14 bases between. Germline V gives CDR1 MNHNS, CDR2 SASEGT. The CDR3 is 14 residues long. This sequence originates from a man aged 40-55 years in good health and CMV-seronegative. The chain recombines TRBV6-1 with TRBJ1-1; D remains ambiguous. Sequenced material: PBMCs. CDR3 protein: CASLFSGRNTEAFF. CDR3 sequence (DNA): TGTGCCAGCCTTTTTTCGGGGAGGAACACTGAAGCTTTCTTT.